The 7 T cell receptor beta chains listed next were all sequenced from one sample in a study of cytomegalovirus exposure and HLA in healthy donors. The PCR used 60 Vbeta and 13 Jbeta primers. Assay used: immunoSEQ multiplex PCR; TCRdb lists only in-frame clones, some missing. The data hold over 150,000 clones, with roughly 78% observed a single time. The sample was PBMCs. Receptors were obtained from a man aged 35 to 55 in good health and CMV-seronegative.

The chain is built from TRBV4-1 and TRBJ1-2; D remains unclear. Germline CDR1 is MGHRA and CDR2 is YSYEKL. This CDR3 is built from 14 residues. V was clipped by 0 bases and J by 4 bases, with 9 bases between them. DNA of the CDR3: TGCGCCAGCAGCCAAGACCGGGTGACCTATGGCTACACCTTC. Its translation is CASSQDRVTYGYTF.

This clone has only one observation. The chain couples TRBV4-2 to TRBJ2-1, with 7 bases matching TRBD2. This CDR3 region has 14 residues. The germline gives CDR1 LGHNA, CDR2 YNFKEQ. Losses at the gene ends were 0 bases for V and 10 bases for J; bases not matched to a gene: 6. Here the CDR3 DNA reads TGTGCCAGCAGCCAAGAACGGCTAGCGGTGGAGCAGTTCTTC. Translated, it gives CASSQERLAVEQFF.

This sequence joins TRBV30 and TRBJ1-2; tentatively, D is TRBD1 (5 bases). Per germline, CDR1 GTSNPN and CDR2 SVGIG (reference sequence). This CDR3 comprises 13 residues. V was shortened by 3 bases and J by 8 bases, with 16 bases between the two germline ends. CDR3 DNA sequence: TGTGCCTGGAGGCAGGGTCGTGGCGAAGGCTACACCTTC. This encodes CAWRQGRGEGYTF.

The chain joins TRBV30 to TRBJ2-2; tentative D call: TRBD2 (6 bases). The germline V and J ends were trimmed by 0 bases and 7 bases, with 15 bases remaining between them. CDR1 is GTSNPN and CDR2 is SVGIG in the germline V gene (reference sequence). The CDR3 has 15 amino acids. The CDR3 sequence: CAWSVLTSPHGELFF. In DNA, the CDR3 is TGTGCCTGGAGTGTACTCACTAGCCCCCACGGGGAGCTGTTTTTT.

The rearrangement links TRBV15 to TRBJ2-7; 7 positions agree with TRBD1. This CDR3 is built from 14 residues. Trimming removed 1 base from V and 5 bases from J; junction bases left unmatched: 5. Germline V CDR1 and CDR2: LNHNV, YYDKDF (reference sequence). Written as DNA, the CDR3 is TGTGCCACCAGCAGAGCCGGGACAGTCCACGAGCAGTACTTC. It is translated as CATSRAGTVHEQYF. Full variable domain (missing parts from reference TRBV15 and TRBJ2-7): DAMVIQNPRYQVTQFGKPVTLSCSQTLNHNVMYWYQQKSSQAPKLLFHYYDKDFNNEADTPDNFQSRRPNTSFCFLDIRSPGLGDTAMYLCATSRAGTVHEQYFGPGTRLTVT.

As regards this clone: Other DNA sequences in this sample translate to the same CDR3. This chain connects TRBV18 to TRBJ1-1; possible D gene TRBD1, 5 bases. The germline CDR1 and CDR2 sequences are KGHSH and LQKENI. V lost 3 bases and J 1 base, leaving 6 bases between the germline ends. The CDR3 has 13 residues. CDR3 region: CASSPGQNTEAFF. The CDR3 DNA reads TGTGCCAGCTCACCCGGACAGAACACTGAAGCTTTCTTT.

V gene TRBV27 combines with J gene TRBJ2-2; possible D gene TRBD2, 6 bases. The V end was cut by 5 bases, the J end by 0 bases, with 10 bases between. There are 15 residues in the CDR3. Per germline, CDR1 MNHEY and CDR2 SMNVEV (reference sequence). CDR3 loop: CASSRLGANTGELFF. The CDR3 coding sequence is TGTGCCAGCAGTCGACTAGGGGCGAACACCGGGGAGCTGTTTTTT.